Shown below are 20 T cell receptor beta chains from a single sample sequenced in a study of CD8 T cells in Susac syndrome. RNA, at roughly 0.45 to 1 ug, was reverse transcribed with random hexamers. From the immunoSEQ multiplex PCR reads, TCRdb called clonotypes with MiXCR, one entry per CDR3 protein. The data show around 280,000 distinct CDR3 sequences, with about 91% seen just once and roughly 0.064% held by the top ten. The specimen was CD4+ T cells from PBMCs. These receptors came from a human donor with multiple sclerosis.

The gene calls are TRBV20-1 and TRBJ1-1; a weak D match, TRBD1 (5 bases). The V and J ends lost 3 bases and 1 base respectively, with 9 bases between them. CDR1 and CDR2 from the germline V gene are DFQATT and SNEGSKA (reference sequence). The CDR3 has 13 residues. The CDR3: CSARPGGNTEAFF. CDR3 coding DNA: TGCAGTGCTAGGCCGGGGGGGAACACTGAAGCTTTCTTT.

This chain connects TRBV20-1 to TRBJ2-3, with D tentatively TRBD2 (6 bases). V lost 6 bases and J 0 bases, leaving 16 bases between the germline ends. Looked up from germline, CDR1 is DFQATT and CDR2 is SNEGSKA (reference sequence). The CDR3 has 15 residues. The CDR3 DNA follows: TGCAGTGCCCCTCCTGGAGGGGTAAGCACAGATACGCAGTATTTT. Translation: CSAPPGGVSTDTQYF.

V and J are TRBV30 and TRBJ1-2; no firm D call. This CDR3 comprises 12 residues. Per the germline V gene, CDR1 is GTSNPN and CDR2 is SVGIG (reference sequence). V gave up 5 bases and J gave up 8 bases, with 15 bases separating them. The CDR3 spells CAWGFYAGGYTF. The DNA of the CDR3 is TGTGCCTGGGGTTTCTACGCGGGGGGCTACACCTTC.

V usage is TRBV3-1 and J usage is TRBJ2-2, with D perhaps matching TRBD2 (6 bases). The germline V gene encodes CDR1 LGHDT and CDR2 YNNKEL (reference sequence). The CDR3 sequence is 15 residues long. V was cut by 1 base and J by 3 bases, with 9 bases left in between. The CDR3 coding sequence is TGTGCCAGCAGCCAAGGGAGGGGCTACACCGGGGAGCTGTTTTTT. Translating gives CASSQGRGYTGELFF.

V and J are TRBV7-3 and TRBJ2-5, with 8 bases that match TRBD2. This CDR3 contains 15 residues. Per the germline V gene, CDR1 is SGHTA and CDR2 is FQGTGA. V lost 1 base and J lost 2; bases outside the gene matches: 3. CDR3 bases: TGTGCCAGCAGCTTAATTGCGGGAGGACAAGAGACCCAGTACTTC. This sequence encodes CASSLIAGGQETQYF.

The CDR3 reads CASSLIPRQVGRTEAFF. The DNA for the CDR3 is TGTGCCAGCAGCCTGATTCCCCGACAGGTAGGGCGGACTGAAGCTTTCTTT. The chain recombines TRBV27 with TRBJ1-1, with D perhaps TRBD1 (6 bases). The germline V and J ends were trimmed by 6 bases and 5 bases, with 25 bases remaining between them. Germline V gene sequence: CDR1 MNHEY, CDR2 SMNVEV (reference sequence). The CDR3 totals 17 residues.

This chain joins TRBV29-1 and TRBJ2-7; D might be TRBD1 (5 bases). This CDR3 comprises 11 residues. Germline-derived CDR1 and CDR2 are SQVTM and ANQGSEA. V lost 7 bases, J lost 6 bases, and 13 bases lay in between. The CDR3 region has the DNA TGCAGCGCCCGACAGTCTAGCGAGCAGTACTTC. It translates to CSARQSSEQYF.

This clonotype was detected once. The chain recombines TRBV19 with TRBJ2-5; 8 bases fit TRBD1. Unmatched junction bases numbered 2, after V lost 3 bases and J lost 5 bases. CDR3 length: 13 amino acids. Germline V gene data show CDR1 as LNHDA and CDR2 as SQIVND (reference sequence). CDR3 residues: CASSIQGAETQYF. For the CDR3, the DNA is TGTGCCAGTAGTATTCAGGGGGCCGAGACCCAGTACTTC.

This rearrangement joins TRBV7-9 to TRBJ2-7; D gene uncertain. Trimming left V 0 bases short and J 3 bases short, with 12 bases between. Germline CDR1 SEHNR, CDR2 FQNEAQ (reference sequence). The CDR3 consists of 15 residues. CDR3 nucleotides: TGTGCCAGCAGCTTAGCGGGCATGCCTATCTACGAGCAGTACTTC. This gives the protein CASSLAGMPIYEQYF.

This clonotype was observed a few times. The J gene is TRBJ2-3, the V gene TRBV6-1; 7 nucleotides line up with TRBD2. Germline CDR1 MNHNS, CDR2 SASEGT. V lost 11 bases to trimming and J lost 0 bases; unmatched junction nucleotides: 8. The CDR3 covers 14 residues. CDR3 bases: TGTGCCCACGCCCTAGCGGAAAGCACAGATACGCAGTATTTT. Protein sequence: CAHALAESTDTQYF.

J is TRBJ1-1 and V is TRBV18, with D perhaps TRBD1 (6 bases). This CDR3 has 14 residues. Germline V lookup: CDR1 KGHSH, CDR2 LQKENI. Trimming shortened V by 5 bases and J by 5 bases, and 15 bases separated the two germline ends. This CDR3 reads CASSIGQKGTEAFF. The DNA of the CDR3 is TGTGCCAGCTCAATTGGACAGAAGGGAACTGAAGCTTTCTTT.

V usage is TRBV4-1 and J usage is TRBJ1-3, with 8 positions matching TRBD1. CDR3 length: 17 amino acids. The V segment lost 4 bases and the J segment 2 bases; nucleotides outside the gene matches: 10. CDR1 and CDR2 (germline): MGHRA, YSYEKL. The CDR3 region is CASSLEAGGVPGNTIYF. CDR3 in DNA: TGCGCCAGCAGCCTCGAGGCAGGGGGCGTCCCTGGAAACACCATATATTTT.

This clonotype appeared once. The V and J genes are TRBV6-1 and TRBJ2-4; D remains ambiguous. The CDR3 runs 12 residues. CDR1 and CDR2 from the germline V gene are MNHNS and SASEGT. Deletions cut 2 bases from V and 10 bases from J, with 9 bases between. CDR3 loop: CASSELHTIQYF. The CDR3 nucleotides read TGTGCCAGCAGTGAATTGCACACGATTCAGTACTTC.

Only one count was recorded for this clonotype. This chain connects TRBV19 to TRBJ2-4; 8 bases are shared with TRBD2. The CDR3 is 15 residues long. J gave up 1 base and V 6 bases, and 5 bases lay outside the gene matches. The germline V gene encodes CDR1 LNHDA and CDR2 SQIVND (reference sequence). CDR3 in amino acids: CASRVAGLAKNIQYF. CDR3 sequence (DNA): TGTGCCAGTAGGGTAGCGGGACTGGCCAAAAACATTCAGTACTTC.

V is TRBV29-1 and J is TRBJ2-1; TRBD1 matches 10 bases. The CDR3 has 16 residues. Germline V gene lookup returns CDR1 SQVTM and CDR2 ANQGSEA. The V segment lost 3 bases and the J segment 7 bases; nucleotides outside the gene matches: 12. The CDR3 here is CSVDLGGTGVSNEQFF. CDR3 nucleotides: TGCAGCGTTGACTTAGGAGGGACAGGGGTATCAAATGAGCAGTTCTTC.

The rearrangement links TRBV27 to TRBJ2-5; 7 bases line up with TRBD2. Germline trimming cut 6 bases from V and 5 bases from J; bases unmatched to any gene: 15. CDR1 is MNHEY and CDR2 is SMNVEV in the germline V gene (reference sequence). This CDR3 spans 16 amino acids. The CDR3 region is CASSRNGRGFRETQYF. CDR3 coding DNA: TGTGCCAGCAGCCGTAATGGGAGGGGATTCCGGGAGACCCAGTACTTC.

This clonotype came up once. This chain uses TRBV29-1 with TRBJ1-2; TRBD1 aligns across 9 bases. Germline CDR1 SQVTM, CDR2 ANQGSEA. The CDR3 length is 14 residues. The ends lost 6 bases at V and 5 bases at J; junction bases unmatched: 10. The CDR3 region is CSVETTGGIYGYTF. In DNA, the CDR3 is TGCAGCGTCGAGACGACAGGGGGGATTTATGGCTACACCTTC.

V usage is TRBV29-1 and J usage is TRBJ2-1, with 13 bases that match TRBD2. The J segment lost 6 bases and the V segment lost 7 bases, leaving 6 bases of the junction unmatched. CDR1 and CDR2 from the germline V gene are SQVTM and ANQGSEA. The CDR3 extends over 14 amino acids. The CDR3 nucleotides read TGCAGCGCCCTGACTAGCGGGGGGACCAATGAGCAGTTCTTC. Translation: CSALTSGGTNEQFF.

This chain connects TRBV11-1 to TRBJ1-1; no reliable D call. Trimming left V 3 bases short and J 6 bases short, with 8 bases between. This CDR3 is built from 12 residues. Per the germline V gene, CDR1 is SGHAT and CDR2 is FQDESV (reference sequence). The CDR3 sequence: CASSFSSSEAFF. CDR3 nucleotide sequence: TGTGCCAGCAGCTTCAGCAGCTCTGAAGCTTTCTTT.

The CDR3 protein is CAISGDSLEQYF. The DNA for the CDR3 is TGTGCCATCAGCGGGGACAGTTTGGAGCAGTACTTC. This rearrangement joins TRBV10-3 to TRBJ2-7; 7 nucleotides agree with TRBD1. Germline-derived CDR1 and CDR2 are ENHRY and SYGVKD. This CDR3 spans 12 amino acids. Trimming cost V 6 bases and J 7 bases; bases outside gene matches: 6.